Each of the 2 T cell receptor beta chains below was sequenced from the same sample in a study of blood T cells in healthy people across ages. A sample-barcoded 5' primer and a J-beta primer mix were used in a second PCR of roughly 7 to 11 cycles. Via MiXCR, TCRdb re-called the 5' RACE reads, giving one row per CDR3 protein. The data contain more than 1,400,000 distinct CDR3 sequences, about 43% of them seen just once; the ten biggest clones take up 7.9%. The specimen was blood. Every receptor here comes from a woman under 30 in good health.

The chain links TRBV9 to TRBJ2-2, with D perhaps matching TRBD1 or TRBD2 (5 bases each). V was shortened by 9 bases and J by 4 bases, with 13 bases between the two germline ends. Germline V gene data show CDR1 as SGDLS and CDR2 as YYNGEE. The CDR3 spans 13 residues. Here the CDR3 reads CATLGESTGELFF. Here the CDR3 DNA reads TGTGCCACCCTGGGGGAGAGCACCGGGGAGCTGTTTTTT.

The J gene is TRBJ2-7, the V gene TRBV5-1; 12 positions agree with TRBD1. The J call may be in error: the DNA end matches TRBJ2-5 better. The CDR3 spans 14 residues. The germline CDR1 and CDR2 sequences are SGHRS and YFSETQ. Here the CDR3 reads CASSGTGGGETQYF. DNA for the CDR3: TGCGCCAGCAGCGGGACAGGGGGCGGCGAGACCCAGTACTTC.